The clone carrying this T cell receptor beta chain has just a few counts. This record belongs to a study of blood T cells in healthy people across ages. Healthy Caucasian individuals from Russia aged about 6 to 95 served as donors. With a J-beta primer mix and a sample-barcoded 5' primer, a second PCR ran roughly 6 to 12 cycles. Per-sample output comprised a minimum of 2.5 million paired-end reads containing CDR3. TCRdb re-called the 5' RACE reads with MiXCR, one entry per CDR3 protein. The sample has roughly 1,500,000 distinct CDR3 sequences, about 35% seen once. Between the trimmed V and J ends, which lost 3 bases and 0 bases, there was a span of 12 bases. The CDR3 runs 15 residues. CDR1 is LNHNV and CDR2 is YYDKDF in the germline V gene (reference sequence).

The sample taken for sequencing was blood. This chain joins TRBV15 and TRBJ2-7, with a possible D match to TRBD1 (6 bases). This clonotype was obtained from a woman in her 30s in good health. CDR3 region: CATSSSRGSSYEQYF. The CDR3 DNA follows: TGTGCCACCAGCAGTTCCAGGGGCAGCTCCTACGAGCAGTACTTC.